Listed below are T cell receptor beta chains from one sample, sequenced in a study of shared clonotypes between healthy human individuals. Clones were read by immunoSEQ multiplex PCR, and TCRdb kept only the in-frame ones, dropping some. The data show roughly 600,000 clones, roughly 98% seen once. Sequenced material: naive CD8+ T cells sorted from blood. These receptors all stem from a man under 40 in good health. Both conserved end residues are part of each CDR3. Fields, in order: J gene, D gene, V gene, CDR3 protein, CDR3 DNA. The D gene is left open where the match is weak.

j_call: TRBJ2-5
d_call: .
v_call: TRBV7-8
cdr3_aa: CASSLGGFGQYF
cdr3_nt: TGTGCCAGCAGCTTAGGAGGTTTCGGCCAGTACTTC

j_call: TRBJ1-5
d_call: .
v_call: TRBV28
cdr3_aa: CASSLSRGEWSNQPQHF
cdr3_nt: TGTGCCAGCAGTTTATCGAGGGGGGAATGGAGCAATCAGCCCCAGCATTTT

j_call: TRBJ1-4
d_call: TRBD1
v_call: TRBV7-9
cdr3_aa: CASSLLTAETGTGNF
cdr3_nt: TGTGCCAGCAGCTTACTAACCGCCGAGACCGGGACAGGGAATTTT

j_call: TRBJ2-3
d_call: .
v_call: TRBV6-6
cdr3_aa: CASSYLGQTSTDTQYF
cdr3_nt: TGTGCCAGCAGTTACTTAGGCCAGACCAGCACAGATACGCAGTATTTT

j_call: TRBJ2-3
d_call: TRBD2
v_call: TRBV6-4
cdr3_aa: CASSLTSGIADTQYF
cdr3_nt: TGTGCCAGCAGCCTAACTAGCGGGATCGCAGATACGCAGTATTTT

j_call: TRBJ2-7
d_call: .
v_call: TRBV2
cdr3_aa: CASRWGSSYEQYF
cdr3_nt: TGTGCCAGCAGGTGGGGCAGCTCCTACGAGCAGTACTTC

j_call: TRBJ2-1
d_call: TRBD2
v_call: TRBV9
cdr3_aa: CASSARLAAEQFF
cdr3_nt: TGTGCCAGCAGCGCACGACTAGCGGCTGAGCAGTTCTTC

j_call: TRBJ2-1
d_call: .
v_call: TRBV30
cdr3_aa: CAWSGWDEQFF
cdr3_nt: TGTGCCTGGAGTGGGTGGGATGAGCAGTTCTTC

j_call: TRBJ2-7
d_call: TRBD2
v_call: TRBV27
cdr3_aa: CATGLAYDYEQYF
cdr3_nt: TGTGCAACGGGACTAGCGTATGACTACGAGCAGTACTTC

j_call: TRBJ2-1
d_call: TRBD2
v_call: TRBV10-1
cdr3_aa: CASSVRELRGEQFF
cdr3_nt: TGCGCCAGCAGTGTGCGGGAGTTAAGGGGTGAGCAGTTCTTC

j_call: TRBJ1-3
d_call: .
v_call: TRBV29-1
cdr3_aa: CSVRSEAGNTIYF
cdr3_nt: TGCAGCGTGAGATCGGAGGCTGGAAACACCATATATTTT